Listed below are T cell receptor delta chains from one sample, sequenced in a study of delta chains in infants with herpesvirus infections. TCRdb re-called the RT-PCR reads through CATT. The repertoire holds around 1,800 delta-chain clones, with approximately 6.7% as singletons. The sequences come from peripheral blood, collected at time point 1 of longitudinal follow-up. These receptors all stem from a human donor who was a Ugandan infant, either HIV-exposed or HIV-unexposed (not recorded which). CDR3s include the opening cysteine and the closing phenylalanine or tryptophan. Fields, in order: V gene, clone size, J gene, D gene, CDR3 protein, CDR3 DNA. A D gene is named only where the DNA matches it firmly. A clone size is listed for some rows: how often the clone was seen (once, few, many), or a class if it is expanded.

>TRDV3|medium-sized|TRDJ1|TRDD3
CASLLGDRTDKLIF
TGTGCCTCACTACTGGGGGATCGAACCGATAAACTCATCTTT
>TRDV1|medium-sized|TRDJ1|TRDD3
CALLPQPSGGSDTDKLIF
TGTGCTCTCTTGCCGCAACCCTCTGGGGGATCGGACACCGATAAACTCATCTTT
>TRDV3|NA|TRDJ1|TRDD3
CAFSLGVVQLIF
TGTGCCTTTTCACTGGGGGTTGTACAACTCATCTTT
>TRDV1|medium-sized|TRDJ1|TRDD3
CALGENPRYWGYTDKLIF
TGTGCTCTTGGGGAAAACCCTCGCTACTGGGGGTACACCGATAAACTCATCTTT
>TRDV1|NA|TRDJ1|NA
CALGATRSGQFYTDKLIF
TGTGCTCTTGGGGCCACTCGCTCGGGGCAGTTTTACACCGATAAGCTCATCTTT
>TRDV2|large|TRDJ3|TRDD3
CACDVLGDSSWDTRQMFF
TGTGCCTGTGACGTACTGGGGGATAGCTCCTGGGACACCCGACAGATGTTTTTC
>TRDV1|few|TRDJ1|NA
CALGDRYSYYKARGNTDKLIF
TGTGCTCTTGGGGATCGTTATTCCTACTATAAGGCCAGGGGGAACACCGATAAACTCATCTTT
>TRAV29/DV5|large|TRDJ1|TRDD3
CAAGGGDTRLWYTDKLIF
TGTGCAGCTGGGGGTGGGGATACGCGATTATGGTACACCGATAAACTCATCTTT
>TRDV1|large|TRDJ1|TRDD3
CALGEDEVKTTGGCPTDKLIF
TGTGCTCTTGGGGAAGATGAGGTGAAAACAACTGGGGGATGCCCCACCGATAAACTCATCTTT
>TRDV1|medium-sized|TRDJ1|TRDD3
CALGDPVGAPPRLGGSGDKLIF
TGTGCTCTTGGGGATCCTGTGGGCGCTCCCCCGAGACTGGGGGGTAGTGGAGATAAACTCATCTTT
>TRDV1|medium-sized|TRDJ2|TRDD3
CALGESWGKALTAQLFF
TGTGCTCTTGGGGAAAGCTGGGGGAAAGCTTTGACAGCACAACTCTTCTTT
>TRDV1|medium-sized|TRDJ1|TRDD3
CALGLLCRFSWGTGGPSKLIF
TGTGCTCTTGGGCTCCTTTGTCGCTTTTCCTGGGGAACTGGGGGACCTTCTAAACTCATCTTT
>TRDV1|large|TRDJ1|NA
CALGAHYALNTDKLIF
TGTGCTCTTGGGGCCCACTACGCCCTCAACACCGATAAACTCATCTTT
>TRDV1|NA|TRDJ2|TRDD3
CALVGLGPPTGLGDKDLTAQLFF
TGTGCTCTTGTGGGTTTAGGTCCTCCTACGGGCCTGGGGGATAAGGACCTGACAGCACAACTCTTCTTT
>TRDV1|NA|TRDJ1|TRDD3
CALGELASYEYWGIPPYADKLIF
TGTGCTCTTGGGGAACTAGCCTCCTACGAATACTGGGGGATCCCCCCTTACGCCGATAAACTCATCTTT
>TRDV2|medium-sized|TRDJ3|TRDD3
CACDTAWGIRSWDTRQMFF
TGTGCCTGTGACACCGCCTGGGGGATACGCTCCTGGGACACCCGACAGATGTTTTTC
>TRDV1|large|TRDJ1|NA
CALGKKFLQGYEADKLIF
TGTGCTCTTGGGAAAAAGTTCCTACAGGGATACGAGGCCGATAAACTCATCTTT